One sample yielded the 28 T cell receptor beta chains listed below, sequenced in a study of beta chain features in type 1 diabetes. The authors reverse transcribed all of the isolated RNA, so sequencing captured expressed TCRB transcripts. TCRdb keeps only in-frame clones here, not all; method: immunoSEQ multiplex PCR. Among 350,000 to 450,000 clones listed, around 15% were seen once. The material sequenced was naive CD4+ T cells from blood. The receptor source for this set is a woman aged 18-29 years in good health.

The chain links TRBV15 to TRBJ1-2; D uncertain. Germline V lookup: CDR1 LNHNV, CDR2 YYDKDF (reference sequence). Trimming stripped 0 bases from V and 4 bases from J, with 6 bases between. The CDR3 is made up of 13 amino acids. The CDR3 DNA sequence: TGTGCCACCAGCAGAGATCCGAGCTATGGCTACACCTTC. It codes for CATSRDPSYGYTF. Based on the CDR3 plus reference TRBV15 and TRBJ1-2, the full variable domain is DAMVIQNPRYQVTQFGKPVTLSCSQTLNHNVMYWYQQKSSQAPKLLFHYYDKDFNNEADTPDNFQSRRPNTSFCFLDIRSPGLGDTAMYLCATSRDPSYGYTFGSGTRLTVV.

In DNA form, the CDR3 reads TGTGCCAGCAGCCTATATGAGGCATGGCGGGTGGACTCCTACGAGCAGTACTTC. Translating it yields CASSLYEAWRVDSYEQYF. The J gene is TRBJ2-7, the V gene TRBV7-9, with a tentative D call TRBD2 (5 bases). Germline CDR1 and CDR2: SEHNR and FQNEAQ (reference sequence). V lost 5 bases and J 0 bases, leaving 23 bases between the germline ends. This CDR3 spans 18 amino acids.

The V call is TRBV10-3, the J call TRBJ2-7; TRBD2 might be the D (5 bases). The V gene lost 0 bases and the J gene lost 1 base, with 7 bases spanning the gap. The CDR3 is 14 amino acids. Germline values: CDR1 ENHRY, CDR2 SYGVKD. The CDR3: CAISESGSSYEQYF. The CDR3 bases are TGTGCCATCAGTGAGTCGGGGAGTTCCTACGAGCAGTACTTC.

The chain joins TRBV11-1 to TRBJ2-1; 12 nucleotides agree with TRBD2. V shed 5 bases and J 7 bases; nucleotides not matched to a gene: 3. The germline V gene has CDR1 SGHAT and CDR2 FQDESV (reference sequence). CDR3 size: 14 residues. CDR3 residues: CASSPGLAGNEQFF. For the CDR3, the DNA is TGTGCCAGCAGCCCCGGACTAGCGGGAAATGAGCAGTTCTTC.

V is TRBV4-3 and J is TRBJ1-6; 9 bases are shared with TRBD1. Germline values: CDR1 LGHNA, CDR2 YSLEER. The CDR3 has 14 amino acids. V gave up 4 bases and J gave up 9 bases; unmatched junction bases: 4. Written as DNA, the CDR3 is TGCGCCAGCAGCCCGGACAGGGGCGGTTCACCCCTCCACTTT. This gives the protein CASSPDRGGSPLHF.

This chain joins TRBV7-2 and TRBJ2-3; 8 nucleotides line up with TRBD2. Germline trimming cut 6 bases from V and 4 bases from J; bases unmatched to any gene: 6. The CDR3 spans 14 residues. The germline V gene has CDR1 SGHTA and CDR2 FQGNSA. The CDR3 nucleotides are TGTGCCAGCAGTCCCGGACTAGCTGCAGATACGCAGTATTTT. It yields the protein CASSPGLAADTQYF.

Here the CDR3 reads CASGSRRDGYTF. CDR3 DNA: TGTGCCAGCGGATCGAGGCGGGATGGCTACACCTTC. The V gene is TRBV28, the J gene TRBJ1-2; D call uncertain. CDR1 is MDHEN and CDR2 is SYDVKM in the germline V gene. The CDR3 is 12 amino acids. The V end was cut by 8 bases, the J end by 6 bases, with 13 bases between.

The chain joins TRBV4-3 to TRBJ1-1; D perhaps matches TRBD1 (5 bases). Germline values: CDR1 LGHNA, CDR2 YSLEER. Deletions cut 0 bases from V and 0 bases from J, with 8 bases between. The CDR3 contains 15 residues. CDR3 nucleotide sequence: TGCGCCAGCAGCCAAGAGGGGCGCATGAACACTGAAGCTTTCTTT. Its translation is CASSQEGRMNTEAFF.

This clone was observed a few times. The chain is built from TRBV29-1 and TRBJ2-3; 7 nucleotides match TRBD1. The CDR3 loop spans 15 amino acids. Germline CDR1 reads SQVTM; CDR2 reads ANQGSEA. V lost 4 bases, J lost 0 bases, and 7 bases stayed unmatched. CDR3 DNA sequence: TGCAGCGTTGCTTATCTGGGACAGAGCACAGATACGCAGTATTTT. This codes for CSVAYLGQSTDTQYF.

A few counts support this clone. CDR3 bases: TGTGCCAGCAGCGTAGTGGCACAGGGGGCCTTTGATGGCTACACCTTC. Residues: CASSVVAQGAFDGYTF. The chain combines TRBV9 with TRBJ1-2, with 9 bases identical to TRBD1. Germline CDR1 and CDR2: SGDLS and YYNGEE. There are 16 residues in the CDR3. V lost 0 bases, J lost 6 bases, and 9 bases stayed unmatched.

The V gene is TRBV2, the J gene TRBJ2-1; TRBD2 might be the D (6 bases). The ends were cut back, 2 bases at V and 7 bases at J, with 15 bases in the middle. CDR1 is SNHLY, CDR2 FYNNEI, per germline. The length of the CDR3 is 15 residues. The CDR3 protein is CASSERASVGNEQFF. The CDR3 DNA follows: TGTGCCAGCAGTGAAAGGGCTAGCGTGGGGAATGAGCAGTTCTTC.

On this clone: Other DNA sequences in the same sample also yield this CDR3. CDR3 sequence (DNA): TGTGCCAGCAGCGTAGCTAGCGGGACTTACAATGAGCAGTTCTTC. Translating gives CASSVASGTYNEQFF. V is TRBV9 and J is TRBJ2-1, with 9 bases lining up with TRBD2. V dropped 0 bases and J dropped 4; count of bases not matched to a gene: 2. The CDR3 is 15 residues long. Germline loops: CDR1 SGDLS, CDR2 YYNGEE.

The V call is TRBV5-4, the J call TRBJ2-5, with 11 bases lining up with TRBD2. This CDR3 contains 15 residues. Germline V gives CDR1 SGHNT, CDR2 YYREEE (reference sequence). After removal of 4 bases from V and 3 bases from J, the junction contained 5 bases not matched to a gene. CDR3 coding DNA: TGTGCCAGCAGCCCGCTAGCGGGAGGTGAAGAGACCCAGTACTTC. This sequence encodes CASSPLAGGEETQYF.

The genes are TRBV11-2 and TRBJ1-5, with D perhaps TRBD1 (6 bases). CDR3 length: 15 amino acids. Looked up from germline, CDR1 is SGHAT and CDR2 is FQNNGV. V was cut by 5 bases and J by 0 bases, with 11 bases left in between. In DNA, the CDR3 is TGTGCCAGCAGCCTCACAGGGACTAGCAATCAGCCCCAGCATTTT. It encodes CASSLTGTSNQPQHF.

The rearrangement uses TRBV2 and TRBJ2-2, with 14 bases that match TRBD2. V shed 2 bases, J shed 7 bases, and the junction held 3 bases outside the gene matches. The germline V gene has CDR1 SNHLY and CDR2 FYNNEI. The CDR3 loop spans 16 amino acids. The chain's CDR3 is CASSEFGTSGSGELFF. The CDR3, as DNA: TGTGCCAGCAGTGAATTCGGGACTAGCGGGAGCGGGGAGCTGTTTTTT.

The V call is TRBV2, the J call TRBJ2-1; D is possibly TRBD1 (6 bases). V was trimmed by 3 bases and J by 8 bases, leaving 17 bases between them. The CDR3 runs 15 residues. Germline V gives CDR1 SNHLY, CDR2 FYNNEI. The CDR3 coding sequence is TGTGCCAGCAGTGAGCAGGGGCTAAAAGGGGATGAGCAGTTCTTC. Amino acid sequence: CASSEQGLKGDEQFF. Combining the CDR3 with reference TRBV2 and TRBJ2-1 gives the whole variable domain EPEVTQTPSHQVTQMGQEVILRCVPISNHLYFYWYRQILGQKVEFLVSFYNNEISEKSEIFDDQFSVERPDGSNFTLKIRSTKLEDSAMYFCASSEQGLKGDEQFFGPGTRLTVL.

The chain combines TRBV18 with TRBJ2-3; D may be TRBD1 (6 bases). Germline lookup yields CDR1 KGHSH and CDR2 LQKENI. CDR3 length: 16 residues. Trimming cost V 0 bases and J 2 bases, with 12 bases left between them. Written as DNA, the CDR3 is TGTGCCAGCTCACCACCGAGGCAGGGGTTCACAGATACGCAGTATTTT. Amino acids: CASSPPRQGFTDTQYF.

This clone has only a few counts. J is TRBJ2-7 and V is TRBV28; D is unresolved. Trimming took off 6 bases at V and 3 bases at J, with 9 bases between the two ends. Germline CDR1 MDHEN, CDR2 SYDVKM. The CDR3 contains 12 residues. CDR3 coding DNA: TGTGCCAGCAGCGTTCTCGGCTACGAGCAGTACTTC. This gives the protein CASSVLGYEQYF.

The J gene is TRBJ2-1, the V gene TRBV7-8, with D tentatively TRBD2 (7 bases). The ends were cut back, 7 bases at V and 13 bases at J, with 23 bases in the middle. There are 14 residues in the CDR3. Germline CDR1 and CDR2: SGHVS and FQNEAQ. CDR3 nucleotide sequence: TGTGCCAGCATTGGGGGGGCCTCCGCTAAACCCCAGTTCTTC. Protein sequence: CASIGGASAKPQFF.

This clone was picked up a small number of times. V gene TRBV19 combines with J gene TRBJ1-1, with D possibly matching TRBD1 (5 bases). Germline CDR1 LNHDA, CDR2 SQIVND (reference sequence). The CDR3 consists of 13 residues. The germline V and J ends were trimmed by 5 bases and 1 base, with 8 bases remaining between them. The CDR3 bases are TGTGCCAGTAGTTTGCAGGGGAACACTGAAGCTTTCTTT. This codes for CASSLQGNTEAFF. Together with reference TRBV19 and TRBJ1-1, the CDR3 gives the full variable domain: DGGITQSPKYLFRKEGQNVTLSCEQNLNHDAMYWYRQDPGQGLRLIYYSQIVNDFQKGDIAEGYSVSREKKESFPLTVTSAQKNPTAFYLCASSLQGNTEAFFGQGTRLTVV.

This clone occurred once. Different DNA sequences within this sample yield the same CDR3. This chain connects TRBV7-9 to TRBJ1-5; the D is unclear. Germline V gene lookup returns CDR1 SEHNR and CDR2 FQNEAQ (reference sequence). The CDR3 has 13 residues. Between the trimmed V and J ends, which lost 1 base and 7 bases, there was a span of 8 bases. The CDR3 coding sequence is TGTGCCAGCAGCTTAGGAGGAGGCCAGCCCCAGCATTTT. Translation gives CASSLGGGQPQHF.

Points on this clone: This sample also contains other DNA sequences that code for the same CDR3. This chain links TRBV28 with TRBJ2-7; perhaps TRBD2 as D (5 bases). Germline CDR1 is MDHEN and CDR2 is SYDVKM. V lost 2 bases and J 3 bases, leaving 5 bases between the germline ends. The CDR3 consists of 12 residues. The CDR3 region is CASSLGGYEQYF. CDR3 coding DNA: TGTGCCAGCAGTTTAGGAGGCTACGAGCAGTACTTC.

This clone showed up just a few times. The CDR3 spells CASSVRPQAGGYVEQYF. The CDR3 bases are TGTGCCAGCAGCGTACGCCCCCAGGCAGGGGGCTACGTCGAGCAGTACTTC. V is TRBV9 and J is TRBJ2-7; 8 positions match TRBD1. CDR1 and CDR2 from the germline V gene are SGDLS and YYNGEE. V shed 1 base, J shed 6 bases, and the junction held 15 bases outside the gene matches. The CDR3 extends over 17 amino acids.

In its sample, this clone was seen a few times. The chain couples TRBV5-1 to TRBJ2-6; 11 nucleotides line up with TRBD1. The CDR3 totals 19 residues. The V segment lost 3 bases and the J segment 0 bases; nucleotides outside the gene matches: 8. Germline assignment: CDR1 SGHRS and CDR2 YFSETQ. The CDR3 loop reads CASSWKDRGPSSGANVLTF. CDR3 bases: TGCGCCAGCAGCTGGAAGGACAGGGGGCCTAGCTCTGGGGCCAACGTCCTGACTTTC.

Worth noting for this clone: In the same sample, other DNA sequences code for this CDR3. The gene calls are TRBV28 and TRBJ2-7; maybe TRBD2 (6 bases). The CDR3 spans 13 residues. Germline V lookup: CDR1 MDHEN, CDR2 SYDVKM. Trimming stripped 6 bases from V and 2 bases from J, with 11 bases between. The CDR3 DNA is TGTGCCAGCAGGGGCGGACTAACCTACGAGCAGTACTTC. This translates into CASRGGLTYEQYF.

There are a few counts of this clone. CDR3 in amino acids: CAWSPGGGGQPQHF. CDR3 bases: TGTGCCTGGAGTCCAGGGGGCGGGGGTCAGCCCCAGCATTTT. The J gene is TRBJ1-5, the V gene TRBV30, with 8 bases aligning to TRBD1. V was clipped by 2 bases and J by 6 bases; unmatched bases: 6. Germline loops: CDR1 GTSNPN, CDR2 SVGIG (reference sequence). The CDR3 contains 14 residues.

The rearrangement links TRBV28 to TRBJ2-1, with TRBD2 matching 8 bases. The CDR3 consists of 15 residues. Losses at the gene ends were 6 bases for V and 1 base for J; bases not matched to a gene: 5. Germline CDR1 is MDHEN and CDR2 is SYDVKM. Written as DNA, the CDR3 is TGTGCCAGCAGATCGGGGGGGCAATCCTACAATGAGCAGTTCTTC. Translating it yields CASRSGGQSYNEQFF.

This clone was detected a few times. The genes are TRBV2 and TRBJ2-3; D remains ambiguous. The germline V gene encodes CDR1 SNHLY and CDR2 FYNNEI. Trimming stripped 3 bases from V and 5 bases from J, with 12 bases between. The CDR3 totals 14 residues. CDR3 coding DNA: TGTGCCAGCAGTGACCATACTCCTAGAGATACGCAGTATTTT. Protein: CASSDHTPRDTQYF.